The rows below give T cell receptor beta chains drawn from one sample of a study of metastatic and nonmetastatic thyroid tumors. TCRdb reanalyzed the PCR reads with MiXCR. This table has about 13,000 clones, 23% appearing once. The sequenced material came from blood. The receptors stem from a female donor with papillary thyroid cancer or a benign thyroid nodule (not recorded which). Some clones in this sample may be carry-over from other donors' samples. Each CDR3 is given with its conserved first and last residue. A D gene is named only where the DNA matches it firmly. The size entry is marked missing in some rows and otherwise reads once, few, many or a size class.

d_call j_call clone_size v_call cdr3_aa cdr3_nt
NA TRBJ1-2 medium-sized TRBV27 CASKSHGQYGYTF TGTGCCAGCAAATCGCACGGACAGTATGGCTACACCTTC
TRBD2 TRBJ2-2 once TRBV3-1 CASAGGRVAGELFF TGTGCCAGCGCGGGGGGCAGGGTGGCCGGGGAGCTGTTTTTT
NA TRBJ1-5 many TRBV20-1 CSARDGTLPQPQHF TGCAGTGCTAGAGATGGAACGCTTCCCCAGCCCCAGCATTTT
TRBD1 TRBJ2-1 NA TRBV20-1 CSASADRSSSYNEQFF TGCAGTGCTAGCGCGGACAGGTCGAGCTCCTACAATGAGCAGTTCTTC
TRBD2 TRBJ2-1 many TRBV7-8 CASSPGLVEATEQFF TGTGCCAGCAGCCCGGGACTAGTTGAGGCCACAGAGCAGTTCTTC
TRBD2 TRBJ2-7 NA TRBV6-1 CASSIQGLESKQYF TGTGCCAGCAGCATACAGGGACTAGAAAGCAAGCAGTACTTC
NA TRBJ2-3 many TRBV20-1 CSARNNLKNTDTQYF TGCAGTGCTAGAAACAACCTAAAGAACACAGATACGCAGTATTTT
TRBD1 TRBJ2-3 medium-sized TRBV6-4 CASSDSGQGADTQYF TGTGCCAGCAGTGACTCGGGACAGGGGGCAGATACGCAGTATTTT
TRBD1 TRBJ1-5 many TRBV5-5 CASSRTGGIDQPQHF TGTGCCAGCAGCAGGACAGGGGGCATCGATCAGCCCCAGCATTTT
NA TRBJ1-6 medium-sized TRBV28 CASSLVQGGYNSPLHF TGTGCCAGCAGTTTGGTCCAGGGTGGATATAATTCACCCCTCCACTTT
TRBD1 TRBJ2-3 medium-sized TRBV28 CASTLGQVTDTQYF TGTGCCAGCACCCTCGGACAGGTCACAGATACGCAGTATTTT
NA TRBJ2-3 medium-sized TRBV27 CASSVGASANTQYF TGTGCCAGCAGTGTGGGGGCTAGCGCGAATACGCAGTATTTT
NA TRBJ2-1 many TRBV19 CASSRGTHNNEQFF TGTGCCAGTAGTCGCGGGACGCATAACAATGAGCAGTTCTTC
NA TRBJ1-2 few TRBV27 CASSLTGYVYTF TGCGCCAGCAGTTTAACTGGTTATGTCTACACCTTC